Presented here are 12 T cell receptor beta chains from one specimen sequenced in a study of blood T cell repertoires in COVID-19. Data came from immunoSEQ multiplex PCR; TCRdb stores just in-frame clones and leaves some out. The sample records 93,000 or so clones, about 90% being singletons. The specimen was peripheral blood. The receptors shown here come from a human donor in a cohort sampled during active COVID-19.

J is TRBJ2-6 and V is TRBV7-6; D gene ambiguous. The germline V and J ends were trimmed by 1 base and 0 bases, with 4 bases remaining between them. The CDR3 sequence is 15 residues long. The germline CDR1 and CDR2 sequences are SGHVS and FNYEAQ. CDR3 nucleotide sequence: TGTGCCAGCAGCTTAGAGAGCTCTGGGGCCAACGTCCTGACTTTC. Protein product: CASSLESSGANVLTF.

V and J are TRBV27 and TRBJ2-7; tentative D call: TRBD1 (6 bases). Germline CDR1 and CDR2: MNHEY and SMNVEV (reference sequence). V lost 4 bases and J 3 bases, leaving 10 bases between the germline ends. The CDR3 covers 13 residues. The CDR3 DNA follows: TGTGCCAGCAGTTATGGACAGAGCTACGAGCAGTACTTC. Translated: CASSYGQSYEQYF.

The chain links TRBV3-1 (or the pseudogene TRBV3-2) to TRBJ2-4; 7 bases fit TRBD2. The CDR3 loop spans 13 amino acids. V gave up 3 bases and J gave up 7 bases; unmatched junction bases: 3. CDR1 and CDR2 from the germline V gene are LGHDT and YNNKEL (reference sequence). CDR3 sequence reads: CASSQAGVNIQYF. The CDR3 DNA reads TGTGCCAGCAGCCAGGCGGGGGTGAACATTCAGTACTTC.

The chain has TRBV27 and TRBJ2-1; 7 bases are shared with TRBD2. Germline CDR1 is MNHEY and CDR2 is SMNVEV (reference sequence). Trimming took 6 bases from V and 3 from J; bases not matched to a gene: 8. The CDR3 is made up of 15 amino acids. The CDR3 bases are TGTGCCAGCAGGCTCCGTGGGGACTACTACAATGAGCAGTTCTTC. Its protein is CASRLRGDYYNEQFF.

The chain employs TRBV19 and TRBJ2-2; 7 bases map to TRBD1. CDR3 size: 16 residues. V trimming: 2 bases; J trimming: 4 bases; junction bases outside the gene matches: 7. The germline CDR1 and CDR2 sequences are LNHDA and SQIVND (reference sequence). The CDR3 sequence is CASSIINRGSTGELFF. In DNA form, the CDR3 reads TGTGCCAGTAGTATAATAAACAGGGGTAGCACCGGGGAGCTGTTTTTT.

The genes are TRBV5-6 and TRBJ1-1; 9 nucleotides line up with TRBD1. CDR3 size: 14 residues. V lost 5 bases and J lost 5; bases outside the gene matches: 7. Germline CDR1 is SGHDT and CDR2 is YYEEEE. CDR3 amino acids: CASRPTGGKTEAFF. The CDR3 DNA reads TGTGCCAGCAGGCCCACAGGGGGCAAGACTGAAGCTTTCTTT.

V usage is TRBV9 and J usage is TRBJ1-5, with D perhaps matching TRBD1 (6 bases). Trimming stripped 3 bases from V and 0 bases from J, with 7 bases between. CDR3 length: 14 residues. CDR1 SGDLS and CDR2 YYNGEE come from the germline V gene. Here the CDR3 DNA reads TGTGCCAGCAGCGCAGGGGATAGCAATCAGCCCCAGCATTTT. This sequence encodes CASSAGDSNQPQHF.

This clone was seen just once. The CDR3: CASRYTGEAHLWVREQYF. The CDR3 DNA follows: TGTGCCAGCCGTTATACGGGAGAGGCTCATTTGTGGGTCCGCGAGCAGTACTTC. The chain links TRBV21-1 to TRBJ2-7; TRBD2 was called by the table and not checked on the DNA. TRBV21-1 is recorded as a pseudogene. This CDR3 is built from 18 residues.

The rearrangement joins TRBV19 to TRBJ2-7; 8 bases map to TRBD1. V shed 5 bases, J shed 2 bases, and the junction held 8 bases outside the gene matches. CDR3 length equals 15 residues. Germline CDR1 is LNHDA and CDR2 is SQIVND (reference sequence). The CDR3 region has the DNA TGTGCCAGTAGTGCCCCACCGGGACAGGCCTACGAGCAGTACTTC. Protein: CASSAPPGQAYEQYF. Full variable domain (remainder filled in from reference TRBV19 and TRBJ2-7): DGGITQSPKYLFRKEGQNVTLSCEQNLNHDAMYWYRQDPGQGLRLIYYSQIVNDFQKGDIAEGYSVSREKKESFPLTVTSAQKNPTAFYLCASSAPPGQAYEQYFGPGTRLTVT.

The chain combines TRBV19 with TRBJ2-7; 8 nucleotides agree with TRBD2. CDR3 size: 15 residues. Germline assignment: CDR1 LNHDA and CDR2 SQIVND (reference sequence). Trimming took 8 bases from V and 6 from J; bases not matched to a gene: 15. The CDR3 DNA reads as TGTGCCAGTTCATCTCCGGGACTAGGGCGGCGCGAGCAGTACTTC. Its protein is CASSSPGLGRREQYF. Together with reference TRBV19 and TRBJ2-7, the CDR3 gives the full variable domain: DGGITQSPKYLFRKEGQNVTLSCEQNLNHDAMYWYRQDPGQGLRLIYYSQIVNDFQKGDIAEGYSVSREKKESFPLTVTSAQKNPTAFYLCASSSPGLGRREQYFGPGTRLTVT.

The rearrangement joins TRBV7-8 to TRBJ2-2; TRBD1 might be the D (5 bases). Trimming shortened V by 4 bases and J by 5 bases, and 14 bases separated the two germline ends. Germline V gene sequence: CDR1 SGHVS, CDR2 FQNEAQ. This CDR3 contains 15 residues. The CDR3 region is CASSSHRSGTGELFF. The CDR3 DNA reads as TGTGCCAGCAGCTCACACAGGAGTGGGACCGGGGAGCTGTTTTTT.

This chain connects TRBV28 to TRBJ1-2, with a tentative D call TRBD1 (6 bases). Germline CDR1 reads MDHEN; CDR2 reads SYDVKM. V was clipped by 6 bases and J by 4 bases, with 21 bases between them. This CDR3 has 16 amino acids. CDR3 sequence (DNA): TGTGCCAGCAGCCGAGCGGAGAACGCAGGGGTCTATGGCTACACCTTC. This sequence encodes CASSRAENAGVYGYTF.